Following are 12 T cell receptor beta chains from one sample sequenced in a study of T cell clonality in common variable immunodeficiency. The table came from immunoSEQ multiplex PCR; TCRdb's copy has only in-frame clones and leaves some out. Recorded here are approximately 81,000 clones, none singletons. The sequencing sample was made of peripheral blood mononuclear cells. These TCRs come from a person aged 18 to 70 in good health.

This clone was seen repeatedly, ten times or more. The CDR3 sequence: CASSDTAGAGGGYEQYF. The sequenced CDR3 bases are TGCGCCAGCAGTGATACCGCCGGGGCGGGAGGGGGATACGAG. J is TRBJ2-7 and V is TRBV10-1; TRBD2 matches 9 bases. Read coverage stops 3 residues before the CDR3 terminus; the germline J gene supplies the remainder. This CDR3 has 17 amino acids. The germline gives CDR1 WNHNN, CDR2 SYGVQD (reference sequence). V lost 3 bases and J lost 4; bases outside the gene matches: 13.

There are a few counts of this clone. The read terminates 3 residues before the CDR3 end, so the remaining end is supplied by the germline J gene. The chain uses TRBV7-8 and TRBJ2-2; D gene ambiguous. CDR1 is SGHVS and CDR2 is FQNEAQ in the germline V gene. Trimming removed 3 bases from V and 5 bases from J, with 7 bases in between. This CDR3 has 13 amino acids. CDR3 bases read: TGTGCCAGCAGCTTGTTGTCAACCGGGGAG. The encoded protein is CASSLLSTGE. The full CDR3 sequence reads CASSLLSTGELFF.

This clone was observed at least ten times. The CDR3 loop reads CASSQGTQSTDTQYF. The CDR3 DNA, read in part, is TGTGCCAGCAGCCAAGGGACACAGAGCACAGATACG. The chain couples TRBV3-1 (or the pseudogene TRBV3-2) to TRBJ2-3; D might be TRBD1 (5 bases). The missing CDR3 end, 3 residues past where the read stops, is filled in from the germline J gene. The CDR3 runs to 15 residues. Trimming shortened V by 1 base and J by 0 bases, and 8 bases separated the two germline ends. Germline V gene sequence: CDR1 LGHDT, CDR2 YNNKEL (reference sequence).

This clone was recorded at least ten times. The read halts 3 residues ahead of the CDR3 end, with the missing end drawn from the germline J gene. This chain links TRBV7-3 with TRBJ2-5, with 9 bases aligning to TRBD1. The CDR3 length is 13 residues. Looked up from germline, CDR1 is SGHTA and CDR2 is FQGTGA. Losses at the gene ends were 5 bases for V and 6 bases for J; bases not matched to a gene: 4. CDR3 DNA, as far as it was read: TGTGCCAGCAGCCGGGACAGGGATCAGACC. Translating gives CASSRDRDQT. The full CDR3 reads CASSRDRDQTQYF.

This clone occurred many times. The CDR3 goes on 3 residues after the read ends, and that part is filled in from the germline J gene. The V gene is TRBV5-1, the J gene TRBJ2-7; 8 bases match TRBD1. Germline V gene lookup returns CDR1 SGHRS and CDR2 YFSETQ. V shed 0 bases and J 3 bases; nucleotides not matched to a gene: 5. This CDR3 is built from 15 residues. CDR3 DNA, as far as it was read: TGCGCCAGCAGCTTGGGACAGGGGTCATACTACGAG. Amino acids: CASSLGQGSYYE. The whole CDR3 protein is CASSLGQGSYYEQYF.

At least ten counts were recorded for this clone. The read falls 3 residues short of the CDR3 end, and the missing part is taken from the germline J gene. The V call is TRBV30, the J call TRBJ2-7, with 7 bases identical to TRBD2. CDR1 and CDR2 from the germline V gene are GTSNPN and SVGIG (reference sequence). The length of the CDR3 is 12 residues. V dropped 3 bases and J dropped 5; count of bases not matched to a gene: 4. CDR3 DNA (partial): TGTGCCTGGAGCTGGGGAGGGGACGAG. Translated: CAWSWGGDE. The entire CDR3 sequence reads CAWSWGGDEQYF.

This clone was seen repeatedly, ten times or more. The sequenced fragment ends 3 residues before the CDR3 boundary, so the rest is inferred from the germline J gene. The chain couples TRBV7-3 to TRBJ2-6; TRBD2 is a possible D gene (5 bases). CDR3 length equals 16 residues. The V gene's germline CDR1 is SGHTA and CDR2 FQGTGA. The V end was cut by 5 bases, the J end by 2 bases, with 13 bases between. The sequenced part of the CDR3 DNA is TGTGCCAGCAGCCCTACTAGGACGGCTGGGGCCAACGTC. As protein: CASSPTRTAGANV. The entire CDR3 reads CASSPTRTAGANVLTF. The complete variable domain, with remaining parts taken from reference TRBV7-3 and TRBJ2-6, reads GAGVSQTPSNKVTEKGKYVELRCDPISGHTALYWYRQSLGQGPEFLIYFQGTGAADDSGLPNDRFFAVRPEGSVSTLKIQRTERGDSAVYLCASSPTRTAGANVLTFGAGSRLTVL.

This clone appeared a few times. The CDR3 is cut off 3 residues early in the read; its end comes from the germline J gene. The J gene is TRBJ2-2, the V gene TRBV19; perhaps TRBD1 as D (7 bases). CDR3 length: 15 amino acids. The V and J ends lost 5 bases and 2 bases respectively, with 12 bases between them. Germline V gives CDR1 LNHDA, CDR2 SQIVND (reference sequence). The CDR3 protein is CASSWGDSNTGELFF. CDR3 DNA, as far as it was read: TGTGCCAGTAGTTGGGGGGACAGTAACACCGGGGAG.

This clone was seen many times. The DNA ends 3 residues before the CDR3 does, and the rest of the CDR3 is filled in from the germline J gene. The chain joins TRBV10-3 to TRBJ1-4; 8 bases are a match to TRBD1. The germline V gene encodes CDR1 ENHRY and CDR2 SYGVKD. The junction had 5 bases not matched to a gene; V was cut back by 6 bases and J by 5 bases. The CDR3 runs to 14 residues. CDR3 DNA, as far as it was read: TGTGCCATCAGCGAGGACAGGGCAAATGAAAAA. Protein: CAISEDRANEK. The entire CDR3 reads CAISEDRANEKLFF.

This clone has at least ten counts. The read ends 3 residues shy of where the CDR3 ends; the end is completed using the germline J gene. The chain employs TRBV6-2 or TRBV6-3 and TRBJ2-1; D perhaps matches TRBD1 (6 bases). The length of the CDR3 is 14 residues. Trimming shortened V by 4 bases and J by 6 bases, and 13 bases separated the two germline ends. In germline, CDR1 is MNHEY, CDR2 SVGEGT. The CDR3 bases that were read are TGTGCCAGCAGTTGGCTCAGGGGCCGCAATGAG. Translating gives CASSWLRGRNE. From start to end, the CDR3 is CASSWLRGRNEQFF.

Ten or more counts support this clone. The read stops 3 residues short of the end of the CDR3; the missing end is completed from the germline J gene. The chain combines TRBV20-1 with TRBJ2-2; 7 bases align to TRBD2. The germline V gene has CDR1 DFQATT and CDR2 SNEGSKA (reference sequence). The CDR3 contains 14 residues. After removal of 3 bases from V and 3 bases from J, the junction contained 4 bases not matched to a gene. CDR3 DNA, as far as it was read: TGCAGTGCTAGTCGGGGGGTTGACACCGGGGAG. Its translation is CSASRGVDTGE. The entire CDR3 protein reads CSASRGVDTGELFF.

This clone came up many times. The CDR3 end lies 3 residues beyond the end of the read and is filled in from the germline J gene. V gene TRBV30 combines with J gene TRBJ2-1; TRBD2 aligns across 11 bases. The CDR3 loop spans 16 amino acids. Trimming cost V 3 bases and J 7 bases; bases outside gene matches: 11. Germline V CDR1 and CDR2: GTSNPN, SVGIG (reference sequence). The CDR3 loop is CAWRGSGRASGNEQFF. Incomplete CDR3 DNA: TGTGCCTGGAGGGGTAGCGGGAGGGCCTCTGGGAATGAG.